A single sample gave rise to the 17 T cell receptor beta chains below, sequenced in a study of T-cell reconstitution after alpha-beta-depleted transplantation in children. Preparation of the TCRbeta library was carried out with unique molecular identifiers. TCRdb re-derived calls from the PCR reads in MiXCR, one entry per CDR3 protein. The table records approximately 980,000 distinct CDR3 sequences, roughly 29% of them present only once. The source was PBMCs, mostly from graft donor cells, collected 360 days after TCRalphabeta/CD19-depleted stem cell transplant. The receptors originated from a boy in the first two years of life who had a stem cell transplant for SCID, so the T cells may come from the graft donor.

The chain recombines TRBV18 with TRBJ2-1; D may be TRBD1 (5 bases). Germline values: CDR1 KGHSH, CDR2 LQKENI. V was shortened by 8 bases and J by 0 bases, with 17 bases between the two germline ends. CDR3 length: 16 amino acids. Here the CDR3 reads CASRPSWGISYNEQFF. CDR3 coding DNA: TGTGCCAGCCGTCCTTCGTGGGGCATCTCCTACAATGAGCAGTTCTTC.

This clonotype was counted between two and nine times. This chain connects TRBV27 to TRBJ1-1; tentatively, D is TRBD1 (5 bases). The CDR3 sequence is 14 residues long. Germline-derived CDR1 and CDR2 are MNHEY and SMNVEV (reference sequence). The V end was cut by 4 bases, the J end by 4 bases, with 13 bases between. The CDR3 nucleotides read TGTGCCAGCAGTTCACTGGGGACGGGCACTGAAGCTTTCTTT. Its protein is CASSSLGTGTEAFF.

This sequence joins TRBV12-3 or TRBV12-4 and TRBJ2-1; 10 bases match TRBD2. Trimming cost V 4 bases and J 4 bases; bases outside gene matches: 16. This CDR3 has 19 amino acids. The CDR3 sequence: CASSSTTGLAVNPYNEQFF. The CDR3 coding sequence is TGTGCCAGCAGTTCCACTACCGGACTAGCGGTAAATCCTTACAATGAGCAGTTCTTC.

This clonotype occurred a few times. The gene calls are TRBV9 and TRBJ2-3, with D perhaps matching TRBD1 (5 bases). V shed 0 bases and J shed 5 bases, with 13 bases lying between them. The CDR3 is made up of 15 amino acids. From germline, CDR1 is SGDLS and CDR2 YYNGEE. CDR3 loop: CASSVVAGMGDTQYF. The CDR3 DNA is TGTGCCAGCAGCGTAGTTGCAGGGATGGGAGATACGCAGTATTTT.

This clonotype was observed a handful of times. J is TRBJ2-7 and V is TRBV7-2; 7 nucleotides align to TRBD2. J lost 7 bases, V lost 6 bases, and 6 bases had no gene match. Germline loops: CDR1 SGHTA, CDR2 FQGNSA. The CDR3 length is 12 residues. In nucleotides, the CDR3 is TGTGCCAGCAGTTGGGACTACCGTGAGCAGTACTTC. This sequence encodes CASSWDYREQYF. The full variable domain, rest sourced from reference TRBV7-2 and TRBJ2-7, is GAGVSQSPSNKVTEKGKDVELRCDPISGHTALYWYRQSLGQGLEFLIYFQGNSAPDKSGLPSDRFSAERTGGSVSTLTIQRTQQEDSAVYLCASSWDYREQYFGPGTRLTVT.

The V gene is TRBV28, the J gene TRBJ2-4; 13 bases are a match to TRBD2. Unmatched junction bases numbered 4, after V lost 5 bases and J lost 6 bases. Germline CDR1 reads MDHEN; CDR2 reads SYDVKM. The length of the CDR3 is 15 residues. CDR3 coding DNA: TGTGCCAGCAGTGGGGGACTAGCGGGGAGAAACATTCAGTACTTC. Encoded protein: CASSGGLAGRNIQYF. Full variable domain (missing parts from reference TRBV28 and TRBJ2-4): DVKVTQSSRYLVKRTGEKVFLECVQDMDHENMFWYRQDPGLGLRLIYFSYDVKMKEKGDIPEGYSVSREKKERFSLILESASTNQTSMYLCASSGGLAGRNIQYFGAGTRLSVL.

There are a few counts of this clonotype. CDR3 in DNA: TGTGCCAGCAGCTTAGGCACTAGCAATCAGCCCCAGCATTTT. This encodes CASSLGTSNQPQHF. V and J are TRBV7-8 and TRBJ1-5, with no clear D. CDR1 is SGHVS and CDR2 is FQNEAQ in the germline V gene. The CDR3 extends over 14 amino acids. V lost 1 base to trimming and J lost 0 bases, with 4 bases between them.

The genes are TRBV29-1 and TRBJ2-5; tentatively, D is TRBD1 or TRBD2 (5 bases each). The CDR3 sequence is 17 residues long. Germline loops: CDR1 SQVTM, CDR2 ANQGSEA. The CDR3 region has the DNA TGCACCTATGCCCCCAACCCTTGGACGGGACCCGGGGAGACCCAGTACTTC. The encoded protein is CTYAPNPWTGPGETQYF. Full variable domain (missing parts from reference TRBV29-1 and TRBJ2-5): SAVISQKPSRDICQRGTSLTIQCQVDSQVTMMFWYRQQPGQSLTLIATANQGSEATYESGFVIDKFPISRPNLTFSTLTVSNMSPEDSSIYLCTYAPNPWTGPGETQYFGPGTRLLVL.

In this sample, this clonotype turned up a few times. The V gene is TRBV20-1, the J gene TRBJ2-7, with D perhaps given as TRBD1 or TRBD2 (5 bases each). This CDR3 spans 15 amino acids. The germline V gene encodes CDR1 DFQATT and CDR2 SNEGSKA (reference sequence). Trimming removed 3 bases at V and 2 bases at J, with 17 bases between. In DNA, the CDR3 is TGCAGTGCTAGGCCACCGGGACGGCGGCCCTACGAGCAGTACTTC. This translates into CSARPPGRRPYEQYF.

Only a few counts were recorded for this clonotype. This chain connects TRBV20-1 to TRBJ2-5, with a tentative D call TRBD2 (6 bases). With 0 bases removed from V and 5 bases from J, the gap between germline ends came to 13 bases. This CDR3 has 14 amino acids. The germline gives CDR1 DFQATT, CDR2 SNEGSKA (reference sequence). CDR3 sequence reads: CSAREIAAGETQYF. The CDR3 region has the DNA TGCAGTGCTAGAGAGATAGCGGCCGGGGAGACCCAGTACTTC.

The gene calls are TRBV4-1 and TRBJ2-5, with D unresolved. CDR3 length: 14 amino acids. The V gene's germline CDR1 is MGHRA and CDR2 YSYEKL. Trimming shortened V by 0 bases and J by 5 bases, and 10 bases separated the two germline ends. CDR3 coding DNA: TGCGCCAGCAGCCAAGAGGAAGATGCTGAGACCCAGTACTTC. Amino acid sequence: CASSQEEDAETQYF.

The chain employs TRBV5-1 and TRBJ2-3; D is possibly TRBD1 or TRBD2 (5 bases each). The V and J ends lost 0 bases and 0 bases respectively, with 11 bases between them. The CDR3 spans 16 residues. Germline-derived CDR1 and CDR2 are SGHRS and YFSETQ. The CDR3 spells CASSLVWGPSTDTQYF. The DNA for the CDR3 is TGCGCCAGCAGCTTGGTATGGGGACCAAGCACAGATACGCAGTATTTT.

This chain joins TRBV12-3 or TRBV12-4 and TRBJ2-4, with a weak D call TRBD1 (5 bases). Deletions cut 3 bases from V and 0 bases from J, with 9 bases between. This CDR3 has 15 amino acids. The CDR3 loop is CASSLSRVAKNIQYF. Here the CDR3 DNA reads TGTGCCAGCAGTTTGAGCAGGGTAGCCAAAAACATTCAGTACTTC.

The V gene is TRBV12-3 or TRBV12-4, the J gene TRBJ1-3; D uncertain. The CDR3 is made up of 14 amino acids. The V gene lost 4 bases and the J gene lost 0 bases, with 7 bases spanning the gap. The CDR3: CASSYRTSGNTIYF. The CDR3 nucleotides are TGTGCCAGCAGTTATCGCACCTCTGGAAACACCATATATTTT.

This clonotype was seen many times. The CDR3 nucleotides read TGTGCCAGCAGCTCTCCTCCGGATAGCGGGGGGTGCGAGACCCAGTACTTC. Translation gives CASSSPPDSGGCETQYF. V is TRBV7-6 and J is TRBJ2-5; 10 bases fit TRBD2. CDR1 is SGHVS, CDR2 FNYEAQ, per germline. The CDR3 extends over 17 amino acids. J was trimmed by 5 bases and V by 4 bases; bases with no gene match: 13. The whole variable domain, remainder taken from reference TRBV7-6 and TRBJ2-5, is GAGVSQSPRYKVTKRGQDVALRCDPISGHVSLYWYRQALGQGPEFLTYFNYEAQQDKSGLPNDRFSAERPEGSISTLTIQRTEQRDSAMYRCASSSPPDSGGCETQYFGPGTRLLVL.

J is TRBJ2-2 and V is TRBV7-3, with 12 positions matching TRBD2. CDR3 size: 17 residues. Germline V gene data show CDR1 as SGHTA and CDR2 as FQGTGA. The trim removed 5 bases at V and 1 base at J, leaving 5 bases unmatched. The CDR3 DNA reads TGTGCCAGCAGCAACCCACTAGCGGGGGGGAACACCGGGGAGCTGTTTTTT. The encoded protein is CASSNPLAGGNTGELFF.

The rearrangement uses TRBV5-1 and TRBJ2-1; the match to TRBD1 covers 7 bases. Germline CDR1 reads SGHRS; CDR2 reads YFSETQ. V lost 4 bases and J lost 5; bases outside the gene matches: 9. The length of the CDR3 is 15 residues. CDR3 in DNA: TGCGCCAGCAGCCCAGTAGGGGACAGCGACAATGAGCAGTTCTTC. This sequence encodes CASSPVGDSDNEQFF.